The 8 T cell receptor beta chains below all came from one sample that was sequenced in a study of T cell responses to AZD1222 COVID-19 vaccine. Sequencing was performed with immunoSEQ multiplex PCR; in TCRdb, only in-frame clones are kept and a portion is missing. The sample consists of 90,000 to 150,000 clones, 87% of them appearing once. The source was peripheral blood, collected 28 days after the second AZD1222 dose. These receptors were collected from an adult who received the AZD1222 COVID-19 vaccine.

This sequence joins TRBV29-1 and TRBJ1-1; D gene unclear. V was pared by 3 bases and J by 3 bases, with 8 bases between. The CDR3 is made up of 12 amino acids. CDR1 is SQVTM, CDR2 ANQGSEA, per germline. The CDR3 DNA is TGCAGCGTTGAGAACCCTTACACTGAAGCTTTCTTT. It specifies CSVENPYTEAFF.

The chain combines TRBV5-1 with TRBJ2-1; 7 bases are a match to TRBD1. This CDR3 is built from 13 residues. Looked up from germline, CDR1 is SGHRS and CDR2 is YFSETQ. V lost 4 bases to trimming and J lost 5 bases; unmatched junction nucleotides: 3. CDR3 sequence: CASSTGQNNEQFF. CDR3 bases: TGCGCCAGCAGCACGGGACAGAACAATGAGCAGTTCTTC.

The chain combines TRBV7-2 with TRBJ1-1, with D tentatively TRBD1 (6 bases). The CDR3 is 14 residues long. V was pared by 3 bases and J by 3 bases, with 11 bases between. Germline CDR1 reads SGHTA; CDR2 reads FQGNSA. CDR3 in DNA: TGTGCCAGCAGCTTCCTGACAGGAGACACTGAAGCTTTCTTT. Protein product: CASSFLTGDTEAFF.

This clone was picked up one time. The chain carries TRBV6-6 and TRBJ2-7; no reliable D call. Between the trimmed V and J ends, which lost 4 bases and 4 bases, there was a span of 5 bases. Germline CDR1 and CDR2: MNHNY and SVGAGI (reference sequence). CDR3 length: 11 residues. CDR3 residues: CASSFSYEQYF. Written as DNA, the CDR3 is TGTGCCAGCAGTTTCTCTTACGAGCAGTACTTC.

The chain has TRBV4-2 and TRBJ1-3; no clear D gene. The ends were cut back, 1 base at V and 2 bases at J, with 9 bases in the middle. The germline gives CDR1 LGHNA, CDR2 YNFKEQ. The CDR3 covers 15 residues. The CDR3 loop reads CASSQVRVPGNTIYF. CDR3 in DNA: TGTGCCAGCAGCCAAGTGCGGGTCCCTGGAAACACCATATATTTT.

This chain links TRBV19 with TRBJ2-1, with 9 bases that match TRBD2. V gave up 7 bases and J gave up 7 bases; unmatched junction bases: 8. There are 14 residues in the CDR3. The germline V gene encodes CDR1 LNHDA and CDR2 SQIVND (reference sequence). CDR3 sequence reads: CASIGRGGFNEQFF. The CDR3 DNA sequence: TGTGCCAGTATTGGGCGGGGGGGGTTTAATGAGCAGTTCTTC.

The V gene is TRBV6-4, the J gene TRBJ1-2; TRBD1 agrees at 8 bases. Trimming at V came to 5 bases and at J to 2 bases, leaving 1 base not matched to a gene. The germline V gene encodes CDR1 MRHNA and CDR2 SNTAGT. CDR3 length: 13 residues. The CDR3 DNA sequence: TGTGCCAGCAGTAGGGACAGGAACTATGGCTACACCTTC. Protein product: CASSRDRNYGYTF.

This clone has a single count. V and J are TRBV10-2 and TRBJ2-7; D may be TRBD1 (6 bases). V was pared by 5 bases and J by 5 bases, with 19 bases between. Germline CDR1 is WSHSY and CDR2 is SAAADI. The CDR3 length is 15 residues. For the CDR3, the DNA is TGCGCCAGCAGTAACAGGGCGACCTATAGCGACGAGCAGTACTTC. Encoded protein: CASSNRATYSDEQYF.